This T cell receptor beta chain was documented in a study of response to subunit inactivated influenza vaccine. As regards this clonotype: The antigen is undetermined.

With 0 bases removed from V and 0 bases from J, the gap between germline ends came to 7 bases. Germline lookup yields CDR1 MNHEY and CDR2 SVGAGI. The CDR3 extends over 15 amino acids. Whole-study results and caveats: The authors suggested that every seasonal influenza vaccination recruits few new T cells.

Each CDR3 protein is one row after TCRdb ran MiXCR on the RT-PCR reads. The sample consists of approximately 700,000 distinct CDR3 sequences, roughly 14% of them appearing once. This sequence joins TRBV6-5 and TRBJ2-3, with D perhaps matching TRBD2 (6 bases). The TCR originated in a man aged 45-65 years who received an inactivated influenza vaccine. The input for sequencing was PBMCs from blood, taken around 15 days before vaccination. Here the CDR3 DNA reads TGTGCCAGCAGTTACTCGAGCGGGAGCACAGATACGCAGTATTTT. Translation: CASSYSSGSTDTQYF.